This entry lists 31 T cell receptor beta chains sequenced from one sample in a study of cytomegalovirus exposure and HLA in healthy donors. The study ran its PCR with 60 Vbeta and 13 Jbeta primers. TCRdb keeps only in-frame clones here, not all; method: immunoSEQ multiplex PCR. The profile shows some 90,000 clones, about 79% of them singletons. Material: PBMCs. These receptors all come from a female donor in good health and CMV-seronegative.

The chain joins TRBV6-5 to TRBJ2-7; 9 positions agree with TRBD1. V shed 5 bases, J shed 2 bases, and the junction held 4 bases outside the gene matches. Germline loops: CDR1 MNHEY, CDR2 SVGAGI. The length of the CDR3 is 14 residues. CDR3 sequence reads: CASSRQGGTYEQYF. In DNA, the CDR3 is TGTGCCAGCAGTAGACAGGGGGGGACCTACGAGCAGTACTTC.

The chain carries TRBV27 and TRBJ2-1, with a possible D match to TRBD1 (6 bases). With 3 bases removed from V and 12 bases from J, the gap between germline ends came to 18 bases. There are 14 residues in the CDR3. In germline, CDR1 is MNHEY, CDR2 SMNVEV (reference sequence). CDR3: CASSFYFAVGAQFF. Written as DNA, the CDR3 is TGTGCCAGCAGTTTTTATTTTGCCGTGGGGGCGCAGTTCTTC.

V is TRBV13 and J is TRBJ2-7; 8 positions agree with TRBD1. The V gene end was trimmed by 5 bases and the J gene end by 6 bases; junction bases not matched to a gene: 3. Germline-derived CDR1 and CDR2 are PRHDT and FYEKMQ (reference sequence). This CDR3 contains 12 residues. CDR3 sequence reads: CASSHRGAEQYF. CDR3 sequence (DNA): TGTGCCAGCAGCCACAGGGGGGCCGAGCAGTACTTC.

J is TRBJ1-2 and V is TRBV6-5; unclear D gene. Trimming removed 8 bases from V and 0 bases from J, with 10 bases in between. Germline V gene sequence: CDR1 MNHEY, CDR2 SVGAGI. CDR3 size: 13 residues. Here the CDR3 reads CASRDTANYGYTF. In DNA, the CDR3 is TGTGCCAGCCGTGATACGGCTAACTATGGCTACACCTTC.

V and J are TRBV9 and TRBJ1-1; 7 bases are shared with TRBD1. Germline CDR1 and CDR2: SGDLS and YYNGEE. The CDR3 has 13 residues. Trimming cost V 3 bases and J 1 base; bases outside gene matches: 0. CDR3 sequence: CASSGQGNTEAFF. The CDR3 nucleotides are TGTGCCAGCAGCGGACAGGGGAACACTGAAGCTTTCTTT.

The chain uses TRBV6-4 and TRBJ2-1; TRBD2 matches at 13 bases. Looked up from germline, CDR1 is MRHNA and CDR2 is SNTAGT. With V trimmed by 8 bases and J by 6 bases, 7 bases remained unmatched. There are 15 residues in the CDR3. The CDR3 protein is CASSTSGGASNEQFF. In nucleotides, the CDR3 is TGTGCCAGCTCCACTAGCGGGGGGGCTAGCAATGAGCAGTTCTTC.

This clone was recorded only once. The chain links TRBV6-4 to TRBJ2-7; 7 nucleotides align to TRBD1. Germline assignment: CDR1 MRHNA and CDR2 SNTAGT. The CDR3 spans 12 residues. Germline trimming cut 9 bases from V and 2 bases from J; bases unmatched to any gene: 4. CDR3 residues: CARQGLPYEQYF. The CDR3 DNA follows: TGTGCCAGACAGGGGCTCCCCTACGAGCAGTACTTC.

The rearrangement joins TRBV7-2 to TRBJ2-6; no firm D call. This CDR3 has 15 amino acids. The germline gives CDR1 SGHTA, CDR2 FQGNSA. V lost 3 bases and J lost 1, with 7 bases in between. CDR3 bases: TGTGCCAGCAGCTTTGACTTATCTGGGGCCAACGTCCTGACTTTC. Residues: CASSFDLSGANVLTF.

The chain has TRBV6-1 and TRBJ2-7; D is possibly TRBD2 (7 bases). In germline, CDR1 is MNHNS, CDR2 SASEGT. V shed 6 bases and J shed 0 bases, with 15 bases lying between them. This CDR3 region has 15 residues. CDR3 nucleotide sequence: TGTGCCAGCAGAAACGAAGGGGGGGGCTCCTACGAGCAGTACTTC. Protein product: CASRNEGGGSYEQYF.

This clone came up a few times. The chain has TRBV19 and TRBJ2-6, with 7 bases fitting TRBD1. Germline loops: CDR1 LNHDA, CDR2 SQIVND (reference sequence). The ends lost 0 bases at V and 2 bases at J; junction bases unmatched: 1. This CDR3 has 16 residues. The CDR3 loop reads CASSIEQGTGANVLTF. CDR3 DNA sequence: TGTGCCAGTAGTATAGAACAGGGGACTGGGGCCAACGTCCTGACTTTC.

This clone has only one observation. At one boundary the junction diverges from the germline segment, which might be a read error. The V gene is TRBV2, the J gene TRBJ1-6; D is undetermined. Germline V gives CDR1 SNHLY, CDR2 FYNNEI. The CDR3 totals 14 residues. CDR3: CASSGSSYNSPLHF. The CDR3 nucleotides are TGTGCCAGTAGTGGCAGCTCCTATAATTCACCCCTCCACTTT.

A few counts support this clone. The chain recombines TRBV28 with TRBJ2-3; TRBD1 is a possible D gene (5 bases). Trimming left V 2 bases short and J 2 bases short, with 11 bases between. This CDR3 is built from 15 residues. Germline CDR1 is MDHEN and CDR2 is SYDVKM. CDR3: CASSLRQGDTDTQYF. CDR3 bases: TGTGCCAGCAGTTTACGGCAGGGCGACACAGATACGCAGTATTTT.

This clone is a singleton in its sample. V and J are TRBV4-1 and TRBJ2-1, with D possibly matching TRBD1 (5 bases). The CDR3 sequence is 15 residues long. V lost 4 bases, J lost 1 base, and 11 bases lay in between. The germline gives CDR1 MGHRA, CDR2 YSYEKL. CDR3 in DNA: TGCGCCAGCAGCCCCAAACAGGATTCCTACAATGAGCAGTTCTTC. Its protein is CASSPKQDSYNEQFF.

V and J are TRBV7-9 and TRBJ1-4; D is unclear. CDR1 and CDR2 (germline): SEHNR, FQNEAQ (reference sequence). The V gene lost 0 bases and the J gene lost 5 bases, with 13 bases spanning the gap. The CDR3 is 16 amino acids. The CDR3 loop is CASSLAVSGGNEKLFF. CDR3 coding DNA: TGTGCCAGCAGCTTAGCGGTCAGTGGTGGCAATGAAAAACTGTTTTTT.

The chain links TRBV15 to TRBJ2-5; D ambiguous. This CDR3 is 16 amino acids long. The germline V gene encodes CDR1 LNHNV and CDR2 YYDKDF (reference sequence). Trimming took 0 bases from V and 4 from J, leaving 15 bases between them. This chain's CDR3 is CATSRDPPGSLETQYF. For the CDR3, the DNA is TGTGCCACCAGCAGAGATCCCCCAGGTTCCCTAGAGACCCAGTACTTC.

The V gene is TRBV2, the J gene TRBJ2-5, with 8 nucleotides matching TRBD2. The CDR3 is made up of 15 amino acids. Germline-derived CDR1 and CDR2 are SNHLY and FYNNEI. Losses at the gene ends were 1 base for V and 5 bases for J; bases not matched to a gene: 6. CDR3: CASSEDLAGLETQYF. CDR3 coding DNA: TGTGCCAGCAGTGAAGACTTAGCGGGATTGGAGACCCAGTACTTC.

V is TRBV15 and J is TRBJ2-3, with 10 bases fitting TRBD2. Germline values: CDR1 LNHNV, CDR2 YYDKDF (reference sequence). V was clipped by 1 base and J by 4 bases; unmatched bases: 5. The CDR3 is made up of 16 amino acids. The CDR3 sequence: CATSRALAGDSDTQYF. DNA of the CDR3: TGTGCCACCAGCAGAGCGCTAGCGGGGGATTCAGATACGCAGTATTTT.

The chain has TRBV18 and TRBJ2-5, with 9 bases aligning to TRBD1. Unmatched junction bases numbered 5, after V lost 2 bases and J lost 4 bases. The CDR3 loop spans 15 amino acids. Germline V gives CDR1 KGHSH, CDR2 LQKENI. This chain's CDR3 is CASSPWGQGRETQYF. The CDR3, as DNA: TGTGCCAGCTCACCATGGGGACAGGGCAGAGAGACCCAGTACTTC.

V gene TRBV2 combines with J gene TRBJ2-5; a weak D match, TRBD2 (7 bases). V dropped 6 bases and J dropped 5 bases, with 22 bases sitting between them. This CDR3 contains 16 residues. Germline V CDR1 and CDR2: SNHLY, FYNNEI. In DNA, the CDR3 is TGTGCCAGCAGACCTGCCCAGTGGGGGGGCTCGGAGACCCAGTACTTC. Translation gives CASRPAQWGGSETQYF. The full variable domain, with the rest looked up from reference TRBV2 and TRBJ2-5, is EPEVTQTPSHQVTQMGQEVILRCVPISNHLYFYWYRQILGQKVEFLVSFYNNEISEKSEIFDDQFSVERPDGSNFTLKIRSTKLEDSAMYFCASRPAQWGGSETQYFGPGTRLLVL.

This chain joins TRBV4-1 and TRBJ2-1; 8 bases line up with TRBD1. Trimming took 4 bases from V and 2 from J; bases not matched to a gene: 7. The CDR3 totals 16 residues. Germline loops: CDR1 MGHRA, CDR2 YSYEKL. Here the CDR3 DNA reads TGCGCCAGCAGCCCCGGACAGGGTCGGACCTACAATGAGCAGTTCTTC. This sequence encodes CASSPGQGRTYNEQFF.

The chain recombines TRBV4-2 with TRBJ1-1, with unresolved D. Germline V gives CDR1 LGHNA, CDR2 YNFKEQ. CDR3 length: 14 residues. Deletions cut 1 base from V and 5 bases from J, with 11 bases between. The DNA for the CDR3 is TGTGCCAGCAGCCAAGGCGAGAGGGAGACTGAAGCTTTCTTT. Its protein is CASSQGERETEAFF.

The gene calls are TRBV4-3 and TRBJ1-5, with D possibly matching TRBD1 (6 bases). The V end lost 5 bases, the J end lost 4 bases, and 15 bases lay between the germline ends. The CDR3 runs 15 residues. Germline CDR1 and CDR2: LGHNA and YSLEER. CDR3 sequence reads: CASSLGGSGNQPQHF. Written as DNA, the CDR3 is TGCGCCAGCAGCTTAGGGGGAAGTGGTAATCAGCCCCAGCATTTT.

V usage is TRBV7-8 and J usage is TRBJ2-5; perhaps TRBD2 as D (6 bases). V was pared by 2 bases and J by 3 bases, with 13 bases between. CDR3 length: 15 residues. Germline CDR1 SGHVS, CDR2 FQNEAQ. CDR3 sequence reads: CASSLLGLLKETQYF. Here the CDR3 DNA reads TGTGCCAGCAGCTTACTGGGACTTCTTAAAGAGACCCAGTACTTC.

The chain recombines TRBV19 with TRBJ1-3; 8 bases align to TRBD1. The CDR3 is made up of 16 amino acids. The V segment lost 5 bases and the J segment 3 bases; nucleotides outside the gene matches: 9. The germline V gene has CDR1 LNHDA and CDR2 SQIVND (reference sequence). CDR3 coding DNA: TGTGCCAGTAGTGCCTCAAGGACAGGGCGTGGAAACACCATATATTTT. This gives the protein CASSASRTGRGNTIYF.

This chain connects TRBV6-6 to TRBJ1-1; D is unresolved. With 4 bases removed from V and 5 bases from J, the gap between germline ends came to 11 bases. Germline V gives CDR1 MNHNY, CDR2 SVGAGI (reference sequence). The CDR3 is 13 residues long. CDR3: CASSLVLETEAFF. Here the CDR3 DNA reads TGTGCCAGCAGTTTGGTTTTAGAAACTGAAGCTTTCTTT.

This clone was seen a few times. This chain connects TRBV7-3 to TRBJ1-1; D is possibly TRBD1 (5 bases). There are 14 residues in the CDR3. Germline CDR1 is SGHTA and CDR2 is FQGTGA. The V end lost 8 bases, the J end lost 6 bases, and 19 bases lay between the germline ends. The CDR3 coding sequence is TGTGCCAGCGGACTAACATCAGACAGCCCTGAAGCTTTCTTT. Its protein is CASGLTSDSPEAFF.

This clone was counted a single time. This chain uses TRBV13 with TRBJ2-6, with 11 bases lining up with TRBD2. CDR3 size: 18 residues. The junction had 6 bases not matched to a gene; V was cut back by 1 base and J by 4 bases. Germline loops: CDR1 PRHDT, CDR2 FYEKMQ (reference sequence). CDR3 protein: CASSLEASGRLGANVLTF. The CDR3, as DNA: TGTGCCAGCAGCTTAGAGGCTAGCGGGAGGCTCGGGGCCAACGTCCTGACTTTC.

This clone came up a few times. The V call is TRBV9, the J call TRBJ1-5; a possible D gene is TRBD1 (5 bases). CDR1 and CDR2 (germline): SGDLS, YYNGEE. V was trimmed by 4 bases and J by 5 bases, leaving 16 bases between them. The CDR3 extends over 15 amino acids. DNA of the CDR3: TGTGCCAGCAGCCCCCACCCAGGGATCCATCAGCCCCAGCATTTT. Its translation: CASSPHPGIHQPQHF.

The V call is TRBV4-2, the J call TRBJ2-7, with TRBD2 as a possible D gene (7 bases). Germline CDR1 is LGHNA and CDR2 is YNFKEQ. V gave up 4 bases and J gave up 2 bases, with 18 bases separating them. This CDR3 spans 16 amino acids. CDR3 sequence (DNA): TGTGCCAGCAGCCGAGAGGGGGGGCAGGTCCCCTACGAGCAGTACTTC. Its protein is CASSREGGQVPYEQYF.

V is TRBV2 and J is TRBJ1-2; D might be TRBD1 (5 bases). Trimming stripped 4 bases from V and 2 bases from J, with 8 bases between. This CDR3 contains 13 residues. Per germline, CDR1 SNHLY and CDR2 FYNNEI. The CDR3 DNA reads TGTGCCAGCAGTGTTGGGGCCAACTATGGCTACACCTTC. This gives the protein CASSVGANYGYTF. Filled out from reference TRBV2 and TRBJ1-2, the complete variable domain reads EPEVTQTPSHQVTQMGQEVILRCVPISNHLYFYWYRQILGQKVEFLVSFYNNEISEKSEIFDDQFSVERPDGSNFTLKIRSTKLEDSAMYFCASSVGANYGYTFGSGTRLTVV.

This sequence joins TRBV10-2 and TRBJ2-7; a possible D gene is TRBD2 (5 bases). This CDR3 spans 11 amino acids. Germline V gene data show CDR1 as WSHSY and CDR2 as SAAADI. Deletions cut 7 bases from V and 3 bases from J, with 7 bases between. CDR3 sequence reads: CASTSRYEQYF. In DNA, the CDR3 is TGCGCCAGCACTAGCCGCTACGAGCAGTACTTC.